The 22 T cell receptor beta chains below were found in one sample sequenced in a study of breast tumors, draining lymph nodes, adjacent tissues (dated by TCRdb to the mid-2010s). Lymph node samples came from the axillary draining lymph nodes of breast cancer patients. The library was built by means of multiplex PCR. Sequencing was carried out with an Illumina HiSeq 2000. TCRdb itself trimmed the public reads at Q25 with fastp, ran MiXCR and retained productive beta chains. Every CDR3 protein is listed once, alongside the most common genes and DNA of its rows. For this sample there are about 89,000 distinct CDR3 sequences; around 30% appear just once. The top ten clones comprise roughly 8.1% of the sample. The sequenced sample consisted of axillary lymph node tissue. Source of these receptors: a female donor with breast cancer. Some clones in this sample may be carry-over from other donors' samples.

Only a few counts were recorded for this clonotype. The rearrangement links TRBV6-1 to TRBJ2-6; a weak D match, TRBD1 (5 bases). Per germline, CDR1 MNHNS and CDR2 SASEGT. V gave up 3 bases and J gave up 0 bases, with 9 bases separating them. This CDR3 spans 16 amino acids. The DNA for the CDR3 is TGTGCCAGCAGTGATGTAGGGGCCTCTGGGGCCAACGTCCTGACTTTC. It is translated as CASSDVGASGANVLTF.

This clonotype was counted many times. CDR3 sequence (DNA): TGTGCCACCAGCAGAACTCCAGGAAACACCATATATTTT. Translated: CATSRTPGNTIYF. The rearrangement links TRBV15 to TRBJ1-3; no clear D gene. V was cut by 2 bases and J by 4 bases, with 6 bases left in between. The CDR3 is made up of 13 amino acids. The germline V gene has CDR1 LNHNV and CDR2 YYDKDF (reference sequence).

Points on this clonotype: One end of the junction does not line up with germline, which may come from a read error. The V gene is TRBV6-5, the J gene TRBJ2-5, with TRBD2 identical over 8 bases. From germline, CDR1 is MNHEY and CDR2 SVGAGI. The CDR3 contains 14 residues. Here the CDR3 DNA reads TGTGCCAGCAGTCACTCCCTAGCGGGAGAGACCCAGTACTTC. Translated: CASSHSLAGETQYF.

This clonotype was detected only a few times. The chain links TRBV6-6 to TRBJ2-3, with TRBD2 identical over 9 bases. Trimming removed 6 bases from V and 4 bases from J; junction bases left unmatched: 2. Looked up from germline, CDR1 is MNHNY and CDR2 is SVGAGI (reference sequence). The CDR3 runs to 13 residues. CDR3 sequence reads: CASSQREADTQYF. CDR3 sequence (DNA): TGTGCCAGCAGCCAGCGGGAGGCAGATACGCAGTATTTT.

This sequence joins TRBV12-3 or TRBV12-4 and TRBJ2-1; D unresolved. V shed 2 bases and J shed 0 bases, with 5 bases lying between them. The CDR3 runs 14 residues. DNA of the CDR3: TGTGCCAGCAGTTTAAGGGACTCCTACAATGAGCAGTTCTTC. Protein sequence: CASSLRDSYNEQFF.

As for this clonotype: One end of the junction does not line up with germline, which may come from a read error. The genes are TRBV20-1 and TRBJ2-1; D gene unclear. CDR3 size: 14 residues. Germline values: CDR1 DFQATT, CDR2 SNEGSKA (reference sequence). CDR3 coding DNA: TGCAGTGCAAAGCAGGACCAAGTTTACACTGAGCAGTTCTTC. As protein: CSAKQDQVYTEQFF.

This clonotype was counted ten times or more. The chain has TRBV6-1 and TRBJ1-2, with 7 bases lining up with TRBD1. This CDR3 region has 13 residues. V dropped 2 bases and J dropped 7; count of bases not matched to a gene: 4. Germline CDR1 MNHNS, CDR2 SASEGT. Written as DNA, the CDR3 is TGTGCCAGCAGTGAAACAGGGGATCGTGGCTACACCTTC. Its translation: CASSETGDRGYTF.

This clonotype was recorded at least ten times. The rearrangement links TRBV7-8 to TRBJ1-4; 7 bases line up with TRBD1. V shed 5 bases, J shed 6 bases, and the junction held 6 bases outside the gene matches. CDR1 SGHVS and CDR2 FQNEAQ come from the germline V gene. This CDR3 contains 14 residues. The CDR3 reads CASSQTGEYEKLFF. The CDR3 DNA sequence: TGTGCCAGCAGCCAAACAGGGGAGTATGAAAAACTGTTTTTT.

The chain recombines TRBV5-8 with TRBJ2-5; D is perhaps TRBD2 (6 bases). Germline loops: CDR1 SGHTS, CDR2 YDEGEE. V dropped 4 bases and J dropped 5 bases, with 12 bases sitting between them. The CDR3 runs 13 residues. The CDR3 loop reads CASSRTNWETQYF. Here the CDR3 DNA reads TGTGCCAGCAGCCGGACTAATTGGGAGACCCAGTACTTC. Combining the CDR3 with reference TRBV5-8 and TRBJ2-5 gives the whole variable domain EAGVTQSPTHLIKTRGQQATLRCSPISGHTSVYWYQQALGLGLQFLLWYDEGEERNRGNFPPRFSGRQFPNYSSELNVNALELEDSALYLCASSRTNWETQYFGPGTRLLVL.

This clonotype has at least ten counts. The chain joins TRBV12-5 to TRBJ2-6; D is possibly TRBD1 (6 bases). Germline-derived CDR1 and CDR2 are LGHNT and FRNRAP. The CDR3 sequence is 17 residues long. The V gene lost 2 bases and the J gene lost 1 base, with 12 bases spanning the gap. CDR3 bases: TGTGCTAGTGGTTTGTTAGGGGGAAGATCTGGGGCCAACGTCCTGACTTTC. Translation gives CASGLLGGRSGANVLTF.

This clonotype was seen many times. V usage is TRBV9 and J usage is TRBJ2-5; 13 bases are shared with TRBD2. Trimming took 4 bases from V and 2 from J; bases not matched to a gene: 2. The CDR3 totals 15 residues. The germline CDR1 and CDR2 sequences are SGDLS and YYNGEE. The CDR3 coding sequence is TGTGCCAGCAGCACGGGACTAGCGGGGCAAGAGACCCAGTACTTC. Its protein product is CASSTGLAGQETQYF. Complete variable domain (other parts from reference TRBV9 and TRBJ2-5): DSGVTQTPKHLITATGQRVTLRCSPRSGDLSVYWYQQSLDQGLQFLIQYYNGEERAKGNILERFSAQQFPDLHSELNLSSLELGDSALYFCASSTGLAGQETQYFGPGTRLLVL.

This clonotype occurred many times. This chain uses TRBV11-2 with TRBJ2-1; a weak D match, TRBD2 (5 bases). Germline assignment: CDR1 SGHAT and CDR2 FQNNGV. V lost 5 bases and J 4 bases, leaving 21 bases between the germline ends. This CDR3 contains 17 residues. CDR3 region: CASSPRRDGREYNEQFF. CDR3 coding DNA: TGTGCCAGCAGCCCTAGACGGGATGGTCGAGAGTACAATGAGCAGTTCTTC.

This clonotype came up many times. The rearrangement links TRBV14 to TRBJ2-7, with no clear D. Trimming stripped 3 bases from V and 9 bases from J, with 15 bases between. The germline CDR1 and CDR2 sequences are SGHDN and FVKESK. The CDR3 covers 13 residues. CDR3 in DNA: TGTGCCAGCAGCCAGGGCATATTTTTGGGGCAGTACTTC. This gives the protein CASSQGIFLGQYF.

This clonotype was seen repeatedly, ten times or more. V usage is TRBV12-3 or TRBV12-4 and J usage is TRBJ2-5; 10 bases agree with TRBD2. The CDR3 extends over 15 amino acids. J gave up 5 bases and V 5 bases, and 8 bases lay outside the gene matches. Here the CDR3 DNA reads TGTGCCAGCAGTACTAGAGCGGGAGGGCCTGAGACCCAGTACTTC. This codes for CASSTRAGGPETQYF.

The rearrangement links TRBV5-6 to TRBJ1-1, with unresolved D. This CDR3 contains 14 residues. V lost 0 bases to trimming and J lost 6 bases, with 12 bases between them. Germline assignment: CDR1 SGHDT and CDR2 YYEEEE. CDR3 DNA: TGTGCCAGCAGCTTGGTTGGGAGGCTTTCTGAAGCTTTCTTT. Protein product: CASSLVGRLSEAFF.

V gene TRBV7-2 combines with J gene TRBJ1-2, with a possible D match to TRBD1 (6 bases). Trimming removed 1 base at V and 5 bases at J, with 14 bases between. The CDR3 is 15 amino acids. Germline CDR1 is SGHTA and CDR2 is FQGNSA. CDR3 region: CASSLVRGQWYGYTF. The CDR3 region has the DNA TGTGCCAGCAGCTTAGTCCGGGGGCAATGGTATGGCTACACCTTC.

This clonotype was detected many times. V and J are TRBV19 and TRBJ2-1, with no clear D. Germline V lookup: CDR1 LNHDA, CDR2 SQIVND (reference sequence). This CDR3 has 12 amino acids. V lost 7 bases and J lost 5, with 9 bases in between. CDR3 nucleotide sequence: TGTGCCAGTACTTACGGAAACAATGAGCAGTTCTTC. As protein: CASTYGNNEQFF.

To note about this clonotype: The junction and the germline gene differ at one end; a read error may be behind it. The rearrangement uses TRBV4-3 and TRBJ1-4; the D is unclear. Germline V gives CDR1 LGHNA, CDR2 YSLEER. The CDR3 length is 13 residues. DNA of the CDR3: TGCGCCAGCAGTCGGGCGGAGAGTGAAAAGCTGCTTTTT. It encodes CASSRAESEKLLF.

As regards this clonotype: This may be a read error, as it is one base from a much larger clone. CDR3 nucleotides: TGTGCCAGCAGTTCAATGGGCGGGAGCTCCGCGCGAGAGCAGTACTTC. As protein: CASSSMGGSSAREQYF. This sequence joins TRBV28 and TRBJ2-7; 7 nucleotides line up with TRBD2. Trimming took 4 bases from V and 7 from J; bases not matched to a gene: 16. The germline CDR1 and CDR2 sequences are MDHEN and SYDVKM. CDR3 length: 16 amino acids.

About this clonotype: Given the absence of the conserved phenylalanine or tryptophan at the CDR3 end, a read error is likely. This chain connects TRBV7-2 to TRBJ2-7; D is unclear. The V gene's germline CDR1 is SGHTA and CDR2 FQGNSA. The CDR3 is 14 residues long. CDR3 residues: CASSLSAASYEQYL. As DNA, the CDR3 is TGTGCTAGCAGCTTATCGGCAGCGTCCTACGAGCAGTACCTC.

This clonotype has at least ten counts. This rearrangement joins TRBV6-1 to TRBJ2-7; TRBD1 or TRBD2 may be the D gene (6 bases each). Germline CDR1 and CDR2: MNHNS and SASEGT. CDR3 length: 15 residues. V lost 5 bases and J lost 3, with 17 bases in between. The CDR3 DNA sequence: TGTGCCAGCAGTCCCTGGGGGGCTAGTCACTACGAGCAGTACTTC. This codes for CASSPWGASHYEQYF.

This clonotype was seen repeatedly, ten times or more. This rearrangement joins TRBV19 to TRBJ2-2, with D perhaps TRBD2 (5 bases). Germline CDR1 is LNHDA and CDR2 is SQIVND (reference sequence). CDR3 size: 14 residues. Trimming removed 5 bases from V and 4 bases from J, with 11 bases in between. DNA of the CDR3: TGTGCCAGTAGTCCAGGACTTCGCACCGGGGAGCTGTTTTTT. It is translated as CASSPGLRTGELFF.